The sequence of this T cell receptor beta chain was determined in a study of shared clonotypes between healthy human individuals. Study observations and caveats: Some naive CD4 clonotypes, roughly 4.7%, turned up in common across a few donors.

CD8 cells classed as naive were CD45RO-negative and positively selected for CCR7, excluding terminally differentiated effector memory CD45RA+ cells. The donor population consisted of healthy HIV-negative adults with no recent acute infections or vaccinations. Trimming shortened V by 3 bases and J by 7 bases, and 18 bases separated the two germline ends. The CDR3 sequence is 15 residues long. The germline gives CDR1 SGHVS, CDR2 FQNEAQ. Deep was the level at which the assay was run. In the sorted-subset replicate PCRs, approximately 200 ng DNA, 29,000 or so T cell genomes, was used. Repertoires were generated with immunoSEQ multiplex PCR, while TCRdb's copy carries only in-frame clones and drops some. In the table there are roughly 2.1 million clones, about 93% of which are singletons. A remark on this clone: Its antigen remains unknown.

The sequence derives from a man aged 18-30 years in good health. Some clones in this sample may be carry-over from other donors' samples. Sequencing used naive CD8+ T cells from PBMCs. V usage is TRBV7-8 and J usage is TRBJ1-2, with D tentatively TRBD1 (6 bases). This chain's CDR3 is CASSLVPGGGRGYTF. The CDR3, as DNA: TGTGCCAGCAGCTTGGTTCCGGGAGGGGGACGTGGCTACACCTTC.